This T cell receptor (beta chain) was documented in a study of cytomegalovirus exposure and HLA in healthy donors. Overall study results and limits: Some V segments, including TRBV6-2 and TRBV6-3, were excluded as indistinguishable. Later work found most CMV-associated TCR beta chains apparently HLA-restricted. An analysis done earlier found most TCR beta V segments productive about 87% or about 30% of the time.

The trim removed 5 bases at V and 0 bases at J, leaving 5 bases unmatched. Germline CDR1 reads SEHNR; CDR2 reads FQNEAQ (reference sequence). This CDR3 has 15 amino acids. As concerns this clone: Antigen: not known. Here the CDR3 omits its conserved ending phenylalanine or tryptophan, so a read error is the likely source.

With 60 Vbeta and 13 Jbeta primers, the PCR was carried out. The table came from immunoSEQ multiplex PCR; TCRdb's copy has only in-frame clones and leaves some out. This sample has about 140,000 clones, with 65% to 85% found just once. The V gene is TRBV7-9, the J gene TRBJ1-1, with 8 bases fitting TRBD1. The sequence came from a male donor in good health and CMV-seronegative. Sequencing input: PBMCs. The CDR3 loop reads CASSEGGQVNTEAFL. For the CDR3, the DNA is TGTGCCAGCAGCGAAGGGGGACAGGTGAACACTGAAGCTTTCCTT.